The next 14 T cell receptor beta chains were all read from a single sample in a study of a mutant IDH1 vaccine in newly diagnosed glioma. Produced via immunoSEQ multiplex PCR; TCRdb's table is partial and in-frame only. This table has about 11,000 clones, about 81% appearing once. These receptors' targets are unknown. Time point specified: week 47, end of study. Each vaccine dose was 300 ug of mutant IDH1 20-mer peptide, with topical imiquimod. Sequences were derived from PBMCs, sampled from a glioma patient whose treatment included an IDH1 peptide vaccine. These receptors were collected from a man aged 25-45 years with glioma.

The chain combines TRBV2 with TRBJ2-1; D is undetermined. The CDR3 length is 15 residues. Per the germline V gene, CDR1 is SNHLY and CDR2 is FYNNEI. V was pared by 3 bases and J by 0 bases, with 9 bases between. CDR3 in amino acids: CASSEERSSYNEQFF. For the CDR3, the DNA is TGTGCCAGCAGTGAGGAGAGGAGCTCCTACAATGAGCAGTTCTTC. Full variable domain (remainder filled in from reference TRBV2 and TRBJ2-1): EPEVTQTPSHQVTQMGQEVILRCVPISNHLYFYWYRQILGQKVEFLVSFYNNEISEKSEIFDDQFSVERPDGSNFTLKIRSTKLEDSAMYFCASSEERSSYNEQFFGPGTRLTVL.

CDR3 bases: TGTGCCAGCGCAGATGGCGGGTCTGGGGCCAACGTCCTGACTTTC. This sequence encodes CASADGGSGANVLTF. The J gene is TRBJ2-6, the V gene TRBV25-1; maybe TRBD2 (5 bases). The CDR3 totals 15 residues. Germline V gene data show CDR1 as MGHDK and CDR2 as SYGVNS. V was shortened by 8 bases and J by 1 base, with 12 bases between the two germline ends.

In its sample, this clone ranks as medium-sized (0.01 to 0.1%). The chain uses TRBV7-2 and TRBJ2-1, with D perhaps TRBD2 (5 bases). Germline CDR1 is SGHTA and CDR2 is FQGNSA. This CDR3 has 15 amino acids. V dropped 1 base and J dropped 6 bases, with 13 bases sitting between them. The CDR3 spells CASSLGRLGANEQFF. CDR3 DNA: TGTGCCAGCAGCTTAGGAAGGCTGGGAGCCAATGAGCAGTTCTTC.

The rearrangement links TRBV5-4 to TRBJ2-3; 7 bases are shared with TRBD1. Germline V CDR1 and CDR2: SGHNT, YYREEE (reference sequence). This CDR3 is 16 amino acids long. The V segment lost 4 bases and the J segment 3 bases; nucleotides outside the gene matches: 11. CDR3 coding DNA: TGTGCCAGCAGCGGGAGACAGGGAGAGAGGACAGATACGCAGTATTTT. Its protein product is CASSGRQGERTDTQYF.

The V gene is TRBV2, the J gene TRBJ2-7, with D possibly matching TRBD1 (5 bases). This CDR3 is built from 12 residues. The germline gives CDR1 SNHLY, CDR2 FYNNEI. The V gene lost 1 base and the J gene lost 6 bases, with 7 bases spanning the gap. The CDR3: CASSEGQREQYF. As DNA, the CDR3 is TGTGCCAGCAGTGAAGGACAGCGCGAGCAGTACTTC.

The V call is TRBV29-1, the J call TRBJ2-1, with D unresolved. This CDR3 spans 13 amino acids. V shed 4 bases and J shed 1 base, with 8 bases lying between them. Germline V gene sequence: CDR1 SQVTM, CDR2 ANQGSEA. The CDR3 loop is CSVVDRSYNEQFF. The CDR3 coding sequence is TGCAGCGTTGTGGACCGTTCCTACAATGAGCAGTTCTTC.

The V gene is TRBV6-4, the J gene TRBJ2-7, with D perhaps matching TRBD1 (6 bases). This CDR3 is built from 15 residues. V was clipped by 4 bases and J by 5 bases, with 18 bases between them. CDR1 and CDR2 (germline): MRHNA, SNTAGT. The CDR3 DNA reads TGTGCCAGCAGTGTTTTCAGGGGCGGACCGGACGAGCAGTACTTC. It specifies CASSVFRGGPDEQYF.

The chain recombines TRBV13 with TRBJ2-7; 9 bases are a match to TRBD1. Trimming removed 3 bases from V and 1 base from J; junction bases left unmatched: 1. The CDR3 covers 14 residues. Germline loops: CDR1 PRHDT, CDR2 FYEKMQ (reference sequence). The DNA of the CDR3 is TGTGCCAGCAGCTTGGACAGGGGATCCTACGAGCAGTACTTC. As protein: CASSLDRGSYEQYF.

Details on this clone: Within the sample, other DNA sequences also encode this same CDR3. The rearrangement joins TRBV4-1 to TRBJ2-5; 7 nucleotides line up with TRBD1. The germline V gene encodes CDR1 MGHRA and CDR2 YSYEKL. V gave up 0 bases and J gave up 4 bases; unmatched junction bases: 2. CDR3 length: 14 residues. The CDR3 coding sequence is TGCGCCAGCAGCCAAGAAAACAGGGGAGAGACCCAGTACTTC. Its translation is CASSQENRGETQYF.

The V gene is TRBV6-5, the J gene TRBJ2-7; D is perhaps TRBD2 (5 bases). Trimming pared 6 bases from V and 4 bases from J, leaving 16 bases between. This CDR3 region has 14 residues. Germline-derived CDR1 and CDR2 are MNHEY and SVGAGI. CDR3 nucleotide sequence: TGTGCCAGCAGAAAGGAGGTCGCGATATACGAGCAGTACTTC. It translates to CASRKEVAIYEQYF.

The chain joins TRBV4-1 to TRBJ2-3, with 7 positions matching TRBD2. The CDR3 covers 15 residues. Germline CDR1 MGHRA, CDR2 YSYEKL. The V gene end was trimmed by 4 bases and the J gene end by 3 bases; junction bases not matched to a gene: 7. The CDR3 coding sequence is TGCGCCAGCAGCCCAAGCGGGGTAGGGACAGATACGCAGTATTTT. This encodes CASSPSGVGTDTQYF.

J is TRBJ2-6 and V is TRBV4-1; D gene uncertain. Germline V gene lookup returns CDR1 MGHRA and CDR2 YSYEKL. Trimming took off 5 bases at V and 1 base at J, with 9 bases between the two ends. This CDR3 region has 15 residues. CDR3: CASSYQFSGANVLTF. The CDR3 bases are TGCGCCAGCAGCTATCAATTTTCTGGGGCCAACGTCCTGACTTTC.

V is TRBV5-1 and J is TRBJ1-5; D ambiguous. The CDR3 is made up of 12 amino acids. Germline V CDR1 and CDR2: SGHRS, YFSETQ. V dropped 0 bases and J dropped 6 bases, with 4 bases sitting between them. The CDR3 reads CASSLEGQPQHF. CDR3 sequence (DNA): TGCGCCAGCAGCTTGGAGGGTCAGCCCCAGCATTTT.

The genes are TRBV4-1 and TRBJ2-7; D is perhaps TRBD2 (6 bases). The CDR3 contains 14 residues. Germline lookup yields CDR1 MGHRA and CDR2 YSYEKL. The V end was cut by 0 bases, the J end by 6 bases, with 12 bases between. The CDR3 region is CASSQDQGLVEQYF. The CDR3 coding sequence is TGCGCCAGCAGCCAAGATCAGGGACTTGTCGAGCAGTACTTC.